This T cell receptor (beta chain) was found in a study of T cell responses to AZD1222 COVID-19 vaccine. Study results and caveats: In a largely white British group with more females than males, clonal diversity was possibly underestimated. Spike-specific TCR breadth and depth went up after people got two AZD1222 doses.

This clone occurred once. The target antigen is unknown. Germline CDR1 is KGHSH and CDR2 is LQKENI. V was trimmed by 0 bases and J by 2 bases, leaving 2 bases between them. The CDR3 is 13 amino acids. Here immunoSEQ multiplex PCR was the method, and the copy in TCRdb shows in-frame clones only, minus some. Of 110,000 to 150,000 clones in the sample, about 88% are singletons; the top ten hold approximately 2.8%. The sequence was collected from an adult who received the AZD1222 COVID-19 vaccine. J is TRBJ2-1 and V is TRBV18; no clear D. This specimen consisted of peripheral blood, obtained 28 days after the second AZD1222 dose. CDR3 coding DNA: TGTGCCAGCTCACCACCTACCTACAATGAGCAGTTCTTC. This codes for CASSPPTYNEQFF.